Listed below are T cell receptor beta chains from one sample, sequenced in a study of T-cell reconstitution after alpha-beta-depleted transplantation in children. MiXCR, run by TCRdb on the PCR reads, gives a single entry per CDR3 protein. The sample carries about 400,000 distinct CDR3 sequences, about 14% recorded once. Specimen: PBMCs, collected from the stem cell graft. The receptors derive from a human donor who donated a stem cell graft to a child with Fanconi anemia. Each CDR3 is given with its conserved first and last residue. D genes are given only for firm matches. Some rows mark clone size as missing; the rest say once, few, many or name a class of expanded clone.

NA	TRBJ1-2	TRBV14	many	CASSPGRGNYGYTF	TGTGCCAGCAGCCCCGGACGAGGGAACTATGGCTACACCTTC
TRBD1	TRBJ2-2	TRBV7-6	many	CASSPTETGVTGELFF	TGTGCCAGCAGCCCGACCGAGACAGGGGTTACCGGGGAGCTGTTTTTT
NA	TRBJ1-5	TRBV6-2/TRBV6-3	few	CASRHGAHNQPQHF	TGTGCCAGCAGACACGGGGCCCACAATCAGCCCCAGCATTTT
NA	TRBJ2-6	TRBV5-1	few	CASSSDSHSGANVLTF	TGCGCCAGCAGCTCCGACAGCCACTCTGGGGCCAACGTCCTGACTTTC
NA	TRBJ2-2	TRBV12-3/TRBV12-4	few	CASSLKGAGELFF	TGTGCCAGCAGTTTAAAGGGTGCCGGGGAGCTGTTTTTT
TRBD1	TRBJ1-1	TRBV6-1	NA	CASSETGSVEAFF	TGTGCCAGCAGTGAGACAGGGTCAGTTGAAGCTTTCTTT
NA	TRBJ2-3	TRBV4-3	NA	CASSQGDSQRGPDTQYF	TGCGCCAGCAGCCAAGGGGACTCACAACGGGGCCCAGATACGCAGTATTTT
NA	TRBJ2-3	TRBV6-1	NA	CASSEAGQSTDTQYF	TGTGCCAGCAGTGAAGCGGGACAATCCACAGATACGCAGTATTTT
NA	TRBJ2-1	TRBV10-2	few	CASSEKGQPYNEQFF	TGCGCCAGCAGTGAAAAGGGGCAACCCTACAATGAGCAGTTCTTC
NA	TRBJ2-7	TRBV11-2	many	CASSPVGEDYEQYF	TGTGCCAGCAGCCCTGTCGGGGAGGACTACGAGCAGTACTTC
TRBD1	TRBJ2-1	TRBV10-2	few	CASAEDRVGSEQFF	TGCGCCAGCGCTGAGGACAGGGTAGGGAGTGAGCAGTTCTTC